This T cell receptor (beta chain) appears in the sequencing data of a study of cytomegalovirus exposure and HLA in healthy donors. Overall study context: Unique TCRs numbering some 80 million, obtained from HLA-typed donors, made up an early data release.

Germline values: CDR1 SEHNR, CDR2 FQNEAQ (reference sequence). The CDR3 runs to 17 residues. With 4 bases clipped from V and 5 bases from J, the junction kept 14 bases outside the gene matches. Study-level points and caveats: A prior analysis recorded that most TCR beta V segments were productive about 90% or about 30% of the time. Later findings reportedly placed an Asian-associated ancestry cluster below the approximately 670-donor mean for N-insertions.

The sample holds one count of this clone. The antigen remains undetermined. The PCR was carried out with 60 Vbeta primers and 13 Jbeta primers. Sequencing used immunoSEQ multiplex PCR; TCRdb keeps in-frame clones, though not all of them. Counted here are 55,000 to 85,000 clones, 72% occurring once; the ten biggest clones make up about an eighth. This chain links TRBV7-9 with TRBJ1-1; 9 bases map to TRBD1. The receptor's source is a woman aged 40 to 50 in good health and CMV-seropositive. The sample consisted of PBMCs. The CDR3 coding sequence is TGTGCCAGCAGCTCAGCGGGACAGGGCGCTAAGGGGACTGAAGCTTTCTTT. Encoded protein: CASSSAGQGAKGTEAFF.